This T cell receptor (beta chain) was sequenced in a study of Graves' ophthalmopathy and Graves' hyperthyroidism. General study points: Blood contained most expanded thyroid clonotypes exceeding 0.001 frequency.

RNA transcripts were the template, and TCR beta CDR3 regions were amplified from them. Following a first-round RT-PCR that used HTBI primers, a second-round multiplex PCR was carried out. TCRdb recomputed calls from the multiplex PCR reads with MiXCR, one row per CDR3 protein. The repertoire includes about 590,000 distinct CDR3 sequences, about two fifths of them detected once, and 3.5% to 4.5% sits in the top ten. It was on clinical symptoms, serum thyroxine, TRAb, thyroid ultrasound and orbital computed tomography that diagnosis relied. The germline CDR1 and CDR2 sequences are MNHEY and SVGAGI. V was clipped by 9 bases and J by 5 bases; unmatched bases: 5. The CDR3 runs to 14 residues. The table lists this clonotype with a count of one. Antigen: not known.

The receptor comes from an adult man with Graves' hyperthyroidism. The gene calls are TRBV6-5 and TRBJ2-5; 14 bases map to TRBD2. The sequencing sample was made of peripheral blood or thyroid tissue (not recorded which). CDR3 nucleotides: TGTGCCAGGACTAGCGGGAGGGCGGGGGAGACCCAGTACTTC. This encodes CARTSGRAGETQYF.